The 8 T cell receptor beta chains in this list originate from one sample, sequenced in a study of blood T cell repertoires in COVID-19. Data came from immunoSEQ multiplex PCR; TCRdb stores just in-frame clones and leaves some out. The repertoire includes about 140,000 clones, 70% to 90% of them detected once, and 2.5% to 3.5% sits in the top ten. Source material: peripheral blood. These receptors were taken from a man over 45 with acute or convalescent COVID-19.

In this sample, this clone turned up once. The chain joins TRBV6-5 to TRBJ2-7, with 11 bases aligning to TRBD2. V was clipped by 7 bases and J by 4 bases; unmatched bases: 6. Germline V gene sequence: CDR1 MNHEY, CDR2 SVGAGI. CDR3 size: 14 residues. CDR3 amino acids: CASTRTSGSYEQYF. DNA for the CDR3: TGTGCCAGCACTAGGACTAGCGGGTCATACGAGCAGTACTTC.

V gene TRBV19 combines with J gene TRBJ1-1, with TRBD1 as a possible D gene (6 bases). This CDR3 contains 14 residues. Germline V CDR1 and CDR2: LNHDA, SQIVND (reference sequence). The V end was cut by 3 bases, the J end by 1 base, with 9 bases between. CDR3 DNA: TGTGCCAGTAGTATTTCAGGGGAGAACACTGAAGCTTTCTTT. It translates to CASSISGENTEAFF.

In the case of this clone: At the DNA level, this CDR3 is encoded by other sequences in the same sample as well. V gene TRBV5-1 combines with J gene TRBJ1-4; D not resolved. The CDR3 runs 14 residues. Germline lookup yields CDR1 SGHRS and CDR2 YFSETQ. V was pared by 1 base and J by 0 bases, with 4 bases between. This CDR3 reads CASSLSSTNEKLFF. The CDR3 DNA sequence: TGCGCCAGCAGCTTGTCTTCAACTAATGAAAAACTGTTTTTT.

The rearrangement joins TRBV3-1 (or the pseudogene TRBV3-2) to TRBJ1-2; D ambiguous. The CDR3 is made up of 13 amino acids. Looked up from germline, CDR1 is LGHDT and CDR2 is YNNKEL (reference sequence). The V and J ends lost 0 bases and 8 bases respectively, with 10 bases between them. The CDR3 nucleotides are TGTGCCAGCAGCCAAGATAGAGGGAGAGGCTACACCTTC. This sequence encodes CASSQDRGRGYTF.

V gene TRBV7-3 combines with J gene TRBJ1-2; tentatively, D is TRBD1 (6 bases). This CDR3 region has 16 residues. Germline CDR1 SGHTA, CDR2 FQGTGA. V was clipped by 5 bases and J by 8 bases, with 24 bases between them. The CDR3 here is CASSPGAGTRISGYTF. CDR3 coding DNA: TGTGCCAGCAGCCCAGGGGCCGGGACCCGGATTTCGGGCTACACCTTC.

The gene calls are TRBV6-5 and TRBJ1-1; 10 bases fit TRBD1. V gave up 6 bases and J gave up 10 bases; unmatched junction bases: 14. CDR3 size: 15 residues. Germline values: CDR1 MNHEY, CDR2 SVGAGI. The CDR3 DNA reads as TGTGCCAGCAGCTACGGGACAGGGGTTGTGGGAACAGCTTTCTTT. As protein: CASSYGTGVVGTAFF.

This rearrangement joins TRBV28 to TRBJ2-3; D possibly corresponds to TRBD1 (6 bases). The CDR3 contains 14 residues. V was pared by 4 bases and J by 4 bases, with 12 bases between. Germline CDR1 MDHEN, CDR2 SYDVKM. In nucleotides, the CDR3 is TGTGCCAGCAGTTCACTAGGGGGAGCAGATACGCAGTATTTT. It codes for CASSSLGGADTQYF.

The genes are TRBV6-5 and TRBJ2-5, with a tentative D call TRBD1 (5 bases). The CDR3 loop spans 15 amino acids. Germline V gene lookup returns CDR1 MNHEY and CDR2 SVGAGI. V lost 6 bases and J 2 bases, leaving 16 bases between the germline ends. CDR3 residues: CASSPPDSGQETQYF. CDR3 nucleotides: TGTGCCAGCAGCCCCCCCGACAGTGGACAAGAGACCCAGTACTTC.